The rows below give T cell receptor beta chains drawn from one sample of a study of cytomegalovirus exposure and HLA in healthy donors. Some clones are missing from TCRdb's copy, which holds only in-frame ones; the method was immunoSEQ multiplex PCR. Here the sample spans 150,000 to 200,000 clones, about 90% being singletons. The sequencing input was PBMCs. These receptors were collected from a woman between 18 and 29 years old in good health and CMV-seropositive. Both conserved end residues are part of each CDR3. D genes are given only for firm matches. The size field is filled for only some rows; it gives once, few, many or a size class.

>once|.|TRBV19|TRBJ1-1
CASRDRNTEAFF
TGTGCCAGTAGGGACAGGAACACTGAAGCTTTCTTT
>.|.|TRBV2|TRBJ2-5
CASVDNQETQYF
TGTGCCAGCGTGGACAACCAAGAGACCCAGTACTTC
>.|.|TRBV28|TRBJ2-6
CASTPHGVGRAGANVLTF
TGTGCCAGCACTCCGCACGGGGTTGGTCGAGCTGGGGCCAACGTCCTGACTTTC
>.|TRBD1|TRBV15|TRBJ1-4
CATSGGTGIGEKLFF
TGTGCCACCAGCGGGGGGACAGGGATCGGGGAAAAACTGTTTTTT
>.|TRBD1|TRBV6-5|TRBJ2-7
CASSYYGQGLSGEQYF
TGTGCCAGCAGTTATTACGGACAGGGCCTCTCAGGCGAGCAGTACTTC
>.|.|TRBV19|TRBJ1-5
CASSTVGAQIKPQHF
TGTGCCAGTAGCACTGTGGGGGCGCAAATCAAGCCCCAGCATTTT
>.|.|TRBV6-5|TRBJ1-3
CASRSTGTTGNTIYF
TGTGCCAGCAGGTCTACAGGGACAACTGGAAACACCATATATTTT
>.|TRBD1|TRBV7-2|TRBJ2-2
CASSPQGVGELFF
TGTGCCAGCAGCCCGCAGGGGGTCGGGGAGCTGTTTTTT
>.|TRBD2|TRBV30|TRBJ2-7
CAWSGGRGAYEQYF
TGTGCCTGGAGTGGGGGGCGGGGGGCCTACGAGCAGTACTTC
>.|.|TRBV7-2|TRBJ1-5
CASSLRGGNQPQHF
TGTGCCAGCAGCTTGCGGGGTGGCAATCAGCCCCAGCATTTT
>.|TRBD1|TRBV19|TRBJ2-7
CASSRRQGSYEQYF
TGTGCCAGTTCCCGGCGACAGGGGTCCTACGAGCAGTACTTC
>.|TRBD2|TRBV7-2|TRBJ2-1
CASSLSGGAYNEQFF
TGTGCCAGCAGCTTATCGGGAGGGGCCTACAATGAGCAGTTCTTC
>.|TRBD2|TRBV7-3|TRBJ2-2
CASSLIASGSESGELFF
TGTGCCAGCAGCTTAATCGCTAGCGGGAGTGAAAGCGGGGAGCTGTTTTTT
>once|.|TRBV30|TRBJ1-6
CAYGRGGNSPLHF
TGTGCCTACGGGAGGGGGGGGAATTCACCCCTCCACTTT
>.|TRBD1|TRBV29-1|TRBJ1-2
CSVGAHTGGGGYTF
TGCAGCGTTGGGGCCCACACAGGGGGCGGTGGCTACACCTTC
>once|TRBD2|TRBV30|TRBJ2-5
CAHEPRLAGETQYF
TGTGCCCACGAGCCCCGACTAGCTGGGGAGACCCAGTACTTC
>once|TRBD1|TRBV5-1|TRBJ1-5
CASSPGQGNQPQHF
TGCGCCAGCAGCCCTGGACAGGGCAATCAGCCCCAGCATTTT
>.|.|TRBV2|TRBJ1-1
CASALNTEAFF
TGTGCCAGCGCACTCAACACTGAAGCTTTCTTT
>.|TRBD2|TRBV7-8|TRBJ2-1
CASSLLGGGENNEQFF
TGTGCCAGCAGCTTATTGGGCGGGGGAGAAAATAATGAGCAGTTCTTC
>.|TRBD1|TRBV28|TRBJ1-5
CASSLETGTANQPQHF
TGTGCCAGCAGTTTGGAAACCGGGACAGCTAATCAGCCCCAGCATTTT
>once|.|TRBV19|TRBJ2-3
CASSLGLSTDTQYF
TGTGCCAGTAGCCTGGGGCTTAGCACAGATACGCAGTATTTT
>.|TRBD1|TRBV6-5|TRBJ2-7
CASSSPLRDRGHEQYF
TGTGCCAGCAGTTCCCCCCTCCGGGACAGGGGTCACGAGCAGTACTTC
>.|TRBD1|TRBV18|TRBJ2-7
CASSPTDRGIYEQYF
TGTGCCAGCTCACCTACGGACAGGGGGATCTACGAGCAGTACTTC
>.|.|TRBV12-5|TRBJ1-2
CASGLVGGDGYTF
TGTGCTAGTGGTTTGGTAGGAGGGGATGGCTACACCTTC
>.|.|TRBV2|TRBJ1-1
CATFQGRVNTEAFF
TGTGCCACTTTCCAGGGGAGGGTGAACACTGAAGCTTTCTTT
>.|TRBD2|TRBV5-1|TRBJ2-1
CASTWLLAGGNEQFF
TGCGCCAGCACCTGGCTTCTAGCGGGGGGTAATGAGCAGTTCTTC
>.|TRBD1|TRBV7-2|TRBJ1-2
CASTKRRDSNYGYTF
TGTGCCAGCACCAAACGTCGGGACAGCAACTATGGCTACACCTTC
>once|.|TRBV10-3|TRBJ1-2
CAISEIANYGYTF
TGTGCCATCAGTGAAATAGCTAACTATGGCTACACCTTC